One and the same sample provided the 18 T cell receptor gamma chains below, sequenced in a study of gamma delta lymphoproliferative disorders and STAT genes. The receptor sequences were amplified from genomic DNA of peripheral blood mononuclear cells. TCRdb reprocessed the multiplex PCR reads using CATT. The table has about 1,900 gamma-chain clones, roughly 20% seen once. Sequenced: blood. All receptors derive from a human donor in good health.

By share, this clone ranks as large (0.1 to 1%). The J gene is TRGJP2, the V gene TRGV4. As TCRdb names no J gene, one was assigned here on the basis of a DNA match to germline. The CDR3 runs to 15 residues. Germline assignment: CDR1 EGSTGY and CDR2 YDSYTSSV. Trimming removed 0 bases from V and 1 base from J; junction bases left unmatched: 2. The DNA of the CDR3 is TGTGCCACCTGGGATGGGGGTAGTAGTGATTGGATCAAGACGTTT. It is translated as CATWDGGSSDWIKTF.

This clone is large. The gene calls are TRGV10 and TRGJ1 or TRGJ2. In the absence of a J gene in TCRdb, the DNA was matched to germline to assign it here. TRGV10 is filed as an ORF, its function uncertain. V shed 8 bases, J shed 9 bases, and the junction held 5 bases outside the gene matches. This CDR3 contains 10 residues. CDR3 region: CAAWDRKKLF. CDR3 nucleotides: TGTGCTGCGTGGGATCGTAAGAAACTCTTT.

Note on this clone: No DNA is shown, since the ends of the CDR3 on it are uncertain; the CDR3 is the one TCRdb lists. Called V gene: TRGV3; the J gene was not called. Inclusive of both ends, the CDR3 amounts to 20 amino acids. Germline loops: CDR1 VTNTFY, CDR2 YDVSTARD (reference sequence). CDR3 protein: CATWDRRSIIRNSLAVEQHF.

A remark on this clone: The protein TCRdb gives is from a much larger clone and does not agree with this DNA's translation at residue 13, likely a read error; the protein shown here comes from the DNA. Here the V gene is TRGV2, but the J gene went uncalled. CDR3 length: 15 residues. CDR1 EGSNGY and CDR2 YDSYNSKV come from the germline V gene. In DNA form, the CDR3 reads TGTGCCACCTGGGACGGGCACACGGGTTATTATAAGAACCTCTTT. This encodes CATWDGHTGYYKNLF.

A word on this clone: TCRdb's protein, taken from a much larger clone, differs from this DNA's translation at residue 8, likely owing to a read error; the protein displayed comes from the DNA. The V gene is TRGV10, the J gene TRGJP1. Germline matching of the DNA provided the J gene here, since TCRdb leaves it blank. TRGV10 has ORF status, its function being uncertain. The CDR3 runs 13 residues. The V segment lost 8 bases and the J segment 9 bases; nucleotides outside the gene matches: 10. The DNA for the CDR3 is TGTGCTGCGTGGGGCGTAACTCGTTGGTTCAAGATATTT. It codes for CAAWGVTRWFKIF.

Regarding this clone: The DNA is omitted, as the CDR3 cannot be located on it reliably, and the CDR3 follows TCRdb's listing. CDR3 region: CACWIRHLSLLRNSLAVEQHF. TRGV11 is the V gene, and the J gene was not called. TRGV11 is flagged as an ORF with uncertain function. The CDR3 comprises 21 residues, both ends counted.

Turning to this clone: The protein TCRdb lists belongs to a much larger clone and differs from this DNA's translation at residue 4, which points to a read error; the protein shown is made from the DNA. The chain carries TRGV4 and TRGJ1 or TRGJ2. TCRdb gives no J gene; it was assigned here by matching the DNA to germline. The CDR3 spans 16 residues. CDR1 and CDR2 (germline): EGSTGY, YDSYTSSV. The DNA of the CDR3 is TGTGCCACCTTGGATGGCCCTATCACGAATTATTATAAGAAACTCTTT. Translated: CATLDGPITNYYKKLF.

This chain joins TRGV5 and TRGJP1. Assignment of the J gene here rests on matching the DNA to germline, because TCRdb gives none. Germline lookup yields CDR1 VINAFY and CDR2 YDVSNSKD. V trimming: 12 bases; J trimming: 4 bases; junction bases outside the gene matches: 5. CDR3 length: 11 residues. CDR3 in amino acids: CALNTGWFKIF. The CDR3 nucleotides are TGTGCCCTAAACACTGGTTGGTTCAAGATATTT.

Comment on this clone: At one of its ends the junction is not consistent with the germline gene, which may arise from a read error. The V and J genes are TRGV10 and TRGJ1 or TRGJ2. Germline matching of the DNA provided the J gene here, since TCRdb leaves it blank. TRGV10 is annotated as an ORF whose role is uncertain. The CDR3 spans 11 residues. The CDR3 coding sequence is TGCGCGGGAAAAGGTAATTATAAGAAACTCTTT. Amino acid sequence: CAGKGNYKKLF.

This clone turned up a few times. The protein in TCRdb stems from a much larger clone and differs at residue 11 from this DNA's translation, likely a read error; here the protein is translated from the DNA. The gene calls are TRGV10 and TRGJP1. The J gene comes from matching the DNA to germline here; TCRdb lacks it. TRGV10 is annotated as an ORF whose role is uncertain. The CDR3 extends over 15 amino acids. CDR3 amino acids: CAAWAPGGTGRFKIF. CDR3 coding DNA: TGTGCTGCGTGGGCCCCCGGGGGCACTGGTCGGTTCAAGATATTT.

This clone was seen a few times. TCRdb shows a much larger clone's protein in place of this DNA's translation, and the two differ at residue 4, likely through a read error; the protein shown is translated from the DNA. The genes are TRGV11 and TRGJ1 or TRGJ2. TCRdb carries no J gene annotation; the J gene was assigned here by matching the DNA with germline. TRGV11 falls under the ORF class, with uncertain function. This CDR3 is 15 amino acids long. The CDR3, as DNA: TGTGCCTGCCGGATTAGCCGCACGAGTTATTATAAGAAACTCTTT. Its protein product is CACRISRTSYYKKLF.

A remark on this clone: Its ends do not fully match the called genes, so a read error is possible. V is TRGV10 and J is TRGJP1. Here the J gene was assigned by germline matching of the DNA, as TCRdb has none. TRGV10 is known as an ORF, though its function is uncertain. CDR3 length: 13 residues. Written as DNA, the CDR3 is TGCGCGGGATTGCCCTCCCCTGGTTGGTTCAAGATATTT. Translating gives CAGLPSPGWFKIF.

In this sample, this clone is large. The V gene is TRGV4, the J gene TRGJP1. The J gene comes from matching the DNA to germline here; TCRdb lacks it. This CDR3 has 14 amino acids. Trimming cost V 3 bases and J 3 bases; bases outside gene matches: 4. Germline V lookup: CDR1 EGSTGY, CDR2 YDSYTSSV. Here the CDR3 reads CATWDWPTGWFKIF. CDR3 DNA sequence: TGTGCCACCTGGGATTGGCCCACTGGTTGGTTCAAGATATTT.

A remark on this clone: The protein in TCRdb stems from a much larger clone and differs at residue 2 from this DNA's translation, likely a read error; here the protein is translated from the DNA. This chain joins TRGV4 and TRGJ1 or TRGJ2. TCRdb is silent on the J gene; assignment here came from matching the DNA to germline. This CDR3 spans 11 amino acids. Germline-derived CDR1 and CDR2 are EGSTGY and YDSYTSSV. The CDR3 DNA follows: TGTACCACCTGTTTGGGACGTAAGAAACTCTTT. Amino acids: CTTCLGRKKLF.

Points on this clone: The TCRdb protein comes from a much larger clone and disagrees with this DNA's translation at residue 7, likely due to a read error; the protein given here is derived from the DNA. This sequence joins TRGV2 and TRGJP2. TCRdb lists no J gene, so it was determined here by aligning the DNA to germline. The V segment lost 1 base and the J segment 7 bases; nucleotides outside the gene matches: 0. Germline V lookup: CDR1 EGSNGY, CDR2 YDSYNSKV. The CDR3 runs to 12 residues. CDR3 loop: CATWDGDWIKTF. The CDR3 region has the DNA TGTGCCACCTGGGACGGTGATTGGATCAAGACGTTT.

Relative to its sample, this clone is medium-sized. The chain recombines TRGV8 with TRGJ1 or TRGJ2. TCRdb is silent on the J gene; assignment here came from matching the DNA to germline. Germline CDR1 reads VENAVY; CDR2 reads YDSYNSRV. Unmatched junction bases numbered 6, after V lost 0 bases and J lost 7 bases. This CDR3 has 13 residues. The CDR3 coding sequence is TGTGCCACCTGGGATAGGCGGGACTATAAGAAACTCTTT. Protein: CATWDRRDYKKLF.

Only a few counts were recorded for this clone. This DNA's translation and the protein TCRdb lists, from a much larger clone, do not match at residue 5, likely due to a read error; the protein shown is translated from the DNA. CDR3 sequence (DNA): TGTGCCACCGGCCCAGGATATTATAAGAAACTCTTT. This sequence encodes CATGPGYYKKLF. This chain links TRGV8 with TRGJ1 or TRGJ2. TCRdb is silent on the J gene; assignment here came from matching the DNA to germline. Germline CDR1 VENAVY, CDR2 YDSYNSRV. The V and J ends lost 9 bases and 4 bases, in that order; junction bases with no gene match: 9. This CDR3 has 12 residues.

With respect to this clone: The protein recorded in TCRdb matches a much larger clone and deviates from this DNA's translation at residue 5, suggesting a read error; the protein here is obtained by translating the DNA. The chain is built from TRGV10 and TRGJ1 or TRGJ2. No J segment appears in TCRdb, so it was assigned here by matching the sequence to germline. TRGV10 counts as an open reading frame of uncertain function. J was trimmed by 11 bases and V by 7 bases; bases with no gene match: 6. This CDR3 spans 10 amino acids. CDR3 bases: TGTGCTGCGTGGTATGGGGAGAAACTCTTT. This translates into CAAWYGEKLF.